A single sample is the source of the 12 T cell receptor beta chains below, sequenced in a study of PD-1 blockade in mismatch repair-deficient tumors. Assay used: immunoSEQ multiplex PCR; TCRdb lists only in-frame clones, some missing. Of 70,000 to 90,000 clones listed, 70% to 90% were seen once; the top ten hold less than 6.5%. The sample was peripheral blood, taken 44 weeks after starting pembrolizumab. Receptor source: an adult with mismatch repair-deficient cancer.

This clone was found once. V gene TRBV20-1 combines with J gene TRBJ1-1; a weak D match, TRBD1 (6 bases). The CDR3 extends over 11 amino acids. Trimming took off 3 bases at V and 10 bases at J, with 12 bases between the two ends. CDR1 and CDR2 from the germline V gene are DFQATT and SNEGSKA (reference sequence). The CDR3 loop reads CSASTGSLAFF. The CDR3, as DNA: TGCAGTGCTAGTACAGGGTCCCTAGCTTTCTTT.

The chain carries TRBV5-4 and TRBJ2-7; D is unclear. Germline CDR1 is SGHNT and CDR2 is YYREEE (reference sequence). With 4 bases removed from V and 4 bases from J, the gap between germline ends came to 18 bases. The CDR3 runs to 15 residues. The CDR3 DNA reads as TGTGCCAGCAGCCCCCAATATGGGCTAGTATACGAGCAGTACTTC. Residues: CASSPQYGLVYEQYF.

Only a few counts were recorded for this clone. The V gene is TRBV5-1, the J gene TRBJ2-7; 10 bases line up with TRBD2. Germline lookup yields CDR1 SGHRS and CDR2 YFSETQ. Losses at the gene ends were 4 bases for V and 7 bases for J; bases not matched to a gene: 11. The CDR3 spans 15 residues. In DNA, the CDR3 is TGCGCCAGCAGCCCTAGCCTAGCGGGAGCTCGGGAGCAGTACTTC. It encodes CASSPSLAGAREQYF.

The CDR3 DNA sequence: TGCAGCGTAACCGACAGGACGAGCTCCTACGAGCAGTACTTC. It codes for CSVTDRTSSYEQYF. V is TRBV29-1 and J is TRBJ2-7; D may be TRBD1 (6 bases). Germline CDR1 and CDR2: SQVTM and ANQGSEA. V was trimmed by 6 bases and J by 0 bases, leaving 15 bases between them. The CDR3 is 14 residues long.

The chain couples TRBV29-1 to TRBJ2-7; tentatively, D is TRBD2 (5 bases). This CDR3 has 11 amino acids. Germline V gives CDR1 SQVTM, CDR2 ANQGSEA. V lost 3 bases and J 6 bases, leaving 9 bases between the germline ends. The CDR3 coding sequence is TGCAGCGTTGAGGGAACTAGCGAGCAGTACTTC. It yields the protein CSVEGTSEQYF.

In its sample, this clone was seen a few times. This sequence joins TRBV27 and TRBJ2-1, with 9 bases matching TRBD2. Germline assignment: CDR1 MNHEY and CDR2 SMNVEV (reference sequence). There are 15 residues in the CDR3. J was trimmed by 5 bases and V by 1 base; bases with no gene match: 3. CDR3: CASSLYSGSNNEQFF. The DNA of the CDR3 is TGTGCCAGCAGTTTATATAGCGGGAGCAACAATGAGCAGTTCTTC.

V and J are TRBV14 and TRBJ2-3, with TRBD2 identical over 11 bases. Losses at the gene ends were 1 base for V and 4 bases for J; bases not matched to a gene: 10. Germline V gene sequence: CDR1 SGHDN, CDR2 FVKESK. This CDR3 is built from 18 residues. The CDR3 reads CASSQAFAGLAVPDTQYF. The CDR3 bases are TGTGCCAGCAGCCAAGCTTTTGCGGGACTAGCGGTCCCAGATACGCAGTATTTT.

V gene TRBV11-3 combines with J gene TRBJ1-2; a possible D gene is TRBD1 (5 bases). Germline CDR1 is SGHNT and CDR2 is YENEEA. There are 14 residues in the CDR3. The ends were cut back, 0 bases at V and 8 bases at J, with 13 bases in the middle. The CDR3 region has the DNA TGTGCCAGCAGCTTAGACCGGCCGGGGGGGGGCTACACCTTC. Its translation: CASSLDRPGGGYTF.

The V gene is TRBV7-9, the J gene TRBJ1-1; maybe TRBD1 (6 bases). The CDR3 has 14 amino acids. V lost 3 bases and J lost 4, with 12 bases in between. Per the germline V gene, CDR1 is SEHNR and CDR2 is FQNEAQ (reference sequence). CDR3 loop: CASSFEGVVTEAFF. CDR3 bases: TGTGCCAGCAGCTTTGAGGGGGTGGTCACTGAAGCTTTCTTT.

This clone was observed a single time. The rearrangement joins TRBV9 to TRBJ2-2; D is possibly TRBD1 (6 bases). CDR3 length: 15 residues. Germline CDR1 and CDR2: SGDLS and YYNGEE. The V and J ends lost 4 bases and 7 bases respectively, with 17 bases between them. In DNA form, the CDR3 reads TGTGCCAGCAGCATCGGACAGCGCGGAGGCGGGGAGCTGTTTTTT. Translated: CASSIGQRGGGELFF.

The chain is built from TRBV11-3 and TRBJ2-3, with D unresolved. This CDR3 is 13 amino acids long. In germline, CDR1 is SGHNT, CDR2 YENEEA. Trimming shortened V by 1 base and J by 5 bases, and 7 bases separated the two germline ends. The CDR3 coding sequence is TGTGCCAGCAGCTTAGGTCCCGAAGATACGCAGTATTTT. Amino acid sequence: CASSLGPEDTQYF.

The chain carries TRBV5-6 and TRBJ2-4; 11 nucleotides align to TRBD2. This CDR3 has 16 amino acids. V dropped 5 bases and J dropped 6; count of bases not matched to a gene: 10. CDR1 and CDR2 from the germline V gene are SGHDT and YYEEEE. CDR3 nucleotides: TGTGCCAGCAGTCTGGCACTAGCGGGAGCGGCAAACATTCAGTACTTC. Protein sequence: CASSLALAGAANIQYF.